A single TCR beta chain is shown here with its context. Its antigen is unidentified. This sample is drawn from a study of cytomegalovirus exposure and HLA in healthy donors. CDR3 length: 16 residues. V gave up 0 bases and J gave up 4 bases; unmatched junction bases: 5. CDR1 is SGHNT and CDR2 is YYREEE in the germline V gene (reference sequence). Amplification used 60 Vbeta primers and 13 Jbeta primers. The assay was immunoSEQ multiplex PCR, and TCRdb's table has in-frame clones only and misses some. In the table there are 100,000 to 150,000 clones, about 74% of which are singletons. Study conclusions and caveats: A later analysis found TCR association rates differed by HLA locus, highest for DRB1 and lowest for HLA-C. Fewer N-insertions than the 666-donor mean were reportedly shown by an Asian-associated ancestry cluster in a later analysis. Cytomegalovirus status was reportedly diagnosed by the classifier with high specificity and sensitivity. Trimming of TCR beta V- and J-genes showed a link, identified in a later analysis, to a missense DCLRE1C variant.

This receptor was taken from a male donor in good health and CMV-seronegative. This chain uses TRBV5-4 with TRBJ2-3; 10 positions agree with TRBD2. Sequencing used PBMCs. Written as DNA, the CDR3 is TGTGCCAGCAGCTTGGATAGCGGGAGGTCTCCAGATACGCAGTATTTT. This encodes CASSLDSGRSPDTQYF.